One sample yielded the 5 T cell receptor beta chains listed below, sequenced in a study of graft-versus-host responses after intestinal transplantation. Sequencing was performed with immunoSEQ multiplex PCR; in TCRdb, only in-frame clones are kept and a portion is missing. The sample lists 10,000 or so clones, roughly 27% occurring once. The sequencing used alloreactive CD4+ T cells from a mixed lymphocyte reaction culture, collected before intestinal transplant. The subset was: CFSE-low proliferating T cells sorted from approximately 6-day pre-transplant mixed lymphocyte reaction (GvH or HvG direction). Receptor source: a human patient who received an intestinal transplant.

The table lists this clone with a few counts. This chain uses TRBV28 with TRBJ1-5; 11 bases line up with TRBD1. Germline values: CDR1 MDHEN, CDR2 SYDVKM. V shed 5 bases and J 4 bases; nucleotides not matched to a gene: 4. This CDR3 is built from 15 residues. The CDR3 region has the DNA TGTGCCAGCAGTGCTGGGACAGGGGGGAATCAGCCCCAGCATTTT. Translated, it gives CASSAGTGGNQPQHF. Looking up the rest from reference TRBV28 and TRBJ1-5 gives the full variable domain: DVKVTQSSRYLVKRTGEKVFLECVQDMDHENMFWYRQDPGLGLRLIYFSYDVKMKEKGDIPEGYSVSREKKERFSLILESASTNQTSMYLCASSAGTGGNQPQHFGDGTRLSIL.

V and J are TRBV7-6 and TRBJ2-3; D remains ambiguous. The V gene lost 4 bases and the J gene lost 2 bases, with 13 bases spanning the gap. CDR1 and CDR2 (germline): SGHVS, FNYEAQ. The CDR3 loop spans 15 amino acids. The CDR3: CASSSPGGVTDTQYF. CDR3 DNA: TGTGCCAGCAGCTCCCCCGGTGGAGTCACAGATACGCAGTATTTT.

This clone was recorded a few times. The chain has TRBV7-9 and TRBJ2-5; 15 bases are a match to TRBD2. Trimming took 5 bases from V and 7 from J; bases not matched to a gene: 11. The length of the CDR3 is 17 residues. CDR1 SEHNR and CDR2 FQNEAQ come from the germline V gene (reference sequence). The CDR3 coding sequence is TGTGCCAGCAGCACACCGGGACTAGCGGGAGGCCTTAGGACCCAGTACTTC. It specifies CASSTPGLAGGLRTQYF.

The J gene is TRBJ1-2, the V gene TRBV27, with TRBD1 matching 9 bases. The germline V gene encodes CDR1 MNHEY and CDR2 SMNVEV (reference sequence). This CDR3 comprises 15 residues. With V trimmed by 7 bases and J by 2 bases, 8 bases remained unmatched. The CDR3 here is CASKAGQGTNYGYTF. DNA for the CDR3: TGTGCCAGCAAAGCGGGACAGGGTACGAACTATGGCTACACCTTC.

The chain has TRBV27 and TRBJ1-2; D is ambiguous. CDR3 length: 13 residues. Trimming cost V 5 bases and J 8 bases, with 15 bases left between them. The germline V gene has CDR1 MNHEY and CDR2 SMNVEV (reference sequence). The DNA of the CDR3 is TGTGCCAGCAGTCAAAACCAGGCGGGGGGCTACACCTTC. It translates to CASSQNQAGGYTF.